This T cell receptor (delta chain) was identified during a study of Vδ1+ human thymocytes. Study-wide results and caveats: Highly polyclonal TRG and TRD repertoires with Gaussian CDR3 length distributions appeared in thymus. Bulk data may be misread because of unexpected Vdelta2 sequences. Around 20% of thymic delta-chain sequences were Vdelta2, with few Vdelta3, unlike blood Vdelta1+ controls.

This clone occurred a few times. Its antigen is unidentified. Germline is not matched at one junction end, which may reflect a read error. The sample holds other DNA sequences that translate to the same CDR3. The CDR3 is 14 amino acids. Germline V CDR1 and CDR2: NSMFDY, ISSIKDK. Thymocytes were sorted as CD3+ TCRVdelta1+ TCRVdelta2- after alphabeta T cell depletion. Purity of the sorted Vdelta1+ thymocytes ranged from roughly 96% to 99.6%. Extracted RNA was reverse transcribed into cDNA. Multiplex PCR used pooled V-gene forward primers and a constant-region reverse primer to amplify CDR3s. TCRdb reapplied CATT to the multiplex PCR reads. The table has tens of thousands of delta-chain clones, about 16% seen once.

Sequencing was done on a sample of Vdelta1+ gamma-delta thymocytes from the thymus. The subset denotes: FACS-sorted CD3+ TCRalphabeta- TCRVdelta1+ TCRVdelta2- thymocytes. The V call is TRAV29/DV5, the J call TRDJ1; possibly TRDD3 for D (6 bases). The TCR comes from a boy less than two years old who had congenital heart surgery. The DNA of the CDR3 is TGTGCCGCAAGCTTTTTACGGCTGGGGGATAAACTCATCTTT. Its translation: CAASFLRLGDKLIF.